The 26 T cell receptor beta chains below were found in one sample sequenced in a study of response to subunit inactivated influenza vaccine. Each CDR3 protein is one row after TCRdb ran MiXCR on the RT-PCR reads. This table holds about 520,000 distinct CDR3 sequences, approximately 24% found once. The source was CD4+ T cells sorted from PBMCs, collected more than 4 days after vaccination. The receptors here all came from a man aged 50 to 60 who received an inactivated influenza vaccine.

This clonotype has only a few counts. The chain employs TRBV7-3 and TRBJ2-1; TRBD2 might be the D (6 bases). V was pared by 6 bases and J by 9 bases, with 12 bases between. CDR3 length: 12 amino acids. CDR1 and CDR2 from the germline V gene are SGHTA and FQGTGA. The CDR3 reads CASRTSTGEQFF. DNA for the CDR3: TGTGCCAGCAGAACTAGCACTGGTGAGCAGTTCTTC.

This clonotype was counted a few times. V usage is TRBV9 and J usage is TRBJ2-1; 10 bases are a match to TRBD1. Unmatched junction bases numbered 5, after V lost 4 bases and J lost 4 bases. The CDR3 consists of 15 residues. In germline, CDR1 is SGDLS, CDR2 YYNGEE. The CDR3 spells CASSYGTGAYNEQFF. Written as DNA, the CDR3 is TGTGCCAGCAGCTACGGGACAGGGGCGTACAATGAGCAGTTCTTC.

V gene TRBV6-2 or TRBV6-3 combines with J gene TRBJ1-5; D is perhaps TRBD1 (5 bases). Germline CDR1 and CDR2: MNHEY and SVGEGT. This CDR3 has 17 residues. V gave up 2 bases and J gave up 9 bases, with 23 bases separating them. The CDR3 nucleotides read TGTGCCAGCAGTTACGAGTCGGGGGGTTCCTTCCGTGGGCCCCAGCATTTT. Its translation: CASSYESGGSFRGPQHF.

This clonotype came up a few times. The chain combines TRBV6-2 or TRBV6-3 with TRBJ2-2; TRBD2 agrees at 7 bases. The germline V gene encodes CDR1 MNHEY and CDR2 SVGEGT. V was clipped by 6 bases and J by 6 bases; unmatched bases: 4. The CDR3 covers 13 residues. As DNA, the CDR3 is TGTGCCAGCAGGGCGGGAGTAGCCGGGGAGCTGTTTTTT. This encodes CASRAGVAGELFF.

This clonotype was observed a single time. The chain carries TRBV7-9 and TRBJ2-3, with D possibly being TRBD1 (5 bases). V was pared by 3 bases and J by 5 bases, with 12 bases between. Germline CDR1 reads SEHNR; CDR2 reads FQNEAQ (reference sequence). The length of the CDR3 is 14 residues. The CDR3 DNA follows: TGTGCCAGCAGCTTGGTCCTAGGGGAAGATACGCAGTATTTT. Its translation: CASSLVLGEDTQYF. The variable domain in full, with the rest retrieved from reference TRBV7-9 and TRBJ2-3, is DTGVSQNPRHKITKRGQNVTFRCDPISEHNRLYWYRQTLGQGPEFLTYFQNEAQLEKSRLLSDRFSAERPKGSFSTLEIQRTEQGDSAMYLCASSLVLGEDTQYFGPGTRLTVL.

The CDR3 region has the DNA TGCGCCAGCAGCACAGGGATCATGAACACTGAAGCTTTCTTT. Its protein product is CASSTGIMNTEAFF. This chain joins TRBV10-1 and TRBJ1-1, with D possibly being TRBD1 (6 bases). The V end lost 6 bases, the J end lost 0 bases, and 11 bases lay between the germline ends. The CDR3 sequence is 14 residues long. In germline, CDR1 is WNHNN, CDR2 SYGVQD (reference sequence).

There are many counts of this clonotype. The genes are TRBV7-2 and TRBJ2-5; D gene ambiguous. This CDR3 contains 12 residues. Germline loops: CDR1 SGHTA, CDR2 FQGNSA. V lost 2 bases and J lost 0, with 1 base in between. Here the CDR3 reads CASSLNQETQYF. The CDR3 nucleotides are TGTGCCAGCAGCTTAAACCAAGAGACCCAGTACTTC.

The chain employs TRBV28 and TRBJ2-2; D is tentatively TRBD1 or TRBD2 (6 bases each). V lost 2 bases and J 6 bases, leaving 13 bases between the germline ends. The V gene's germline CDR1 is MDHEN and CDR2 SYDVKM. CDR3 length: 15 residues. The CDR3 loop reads CASSLPIGGPGELFF. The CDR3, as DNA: TGTGCCAGCAGTTTACCTATTGGGGGGCCCGGGGAGCTGTTTTTT.

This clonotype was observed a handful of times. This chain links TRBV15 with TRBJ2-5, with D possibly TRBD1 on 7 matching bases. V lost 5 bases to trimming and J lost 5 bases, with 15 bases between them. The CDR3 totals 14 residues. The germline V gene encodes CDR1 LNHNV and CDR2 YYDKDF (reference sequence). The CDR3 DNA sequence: TGTGCCACCAGCGGAATACAGGGGAGGGAGACCCAGTACTTC. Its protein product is CATSGIQGRETQYF.

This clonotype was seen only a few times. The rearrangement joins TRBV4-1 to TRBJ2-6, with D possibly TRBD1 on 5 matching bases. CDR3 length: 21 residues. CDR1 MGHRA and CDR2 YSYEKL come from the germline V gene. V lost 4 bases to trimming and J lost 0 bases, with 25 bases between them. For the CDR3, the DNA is TGCGCCAGCAGCCTTACTACCGCAGGGCTAAGCACCACCTCTGGGGCCAACGTCCTGACTTTC. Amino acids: CASSLTTAGLSTTSGANVLTF.

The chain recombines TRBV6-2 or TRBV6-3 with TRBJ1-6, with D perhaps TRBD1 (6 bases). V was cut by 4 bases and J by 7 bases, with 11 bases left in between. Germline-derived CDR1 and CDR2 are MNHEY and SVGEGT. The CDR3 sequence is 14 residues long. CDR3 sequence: CASSSDRKNSPLHF. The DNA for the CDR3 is TGTGCCAGCAGTTCCGACAGGAAAAATTCACCCCTCCACTTT.

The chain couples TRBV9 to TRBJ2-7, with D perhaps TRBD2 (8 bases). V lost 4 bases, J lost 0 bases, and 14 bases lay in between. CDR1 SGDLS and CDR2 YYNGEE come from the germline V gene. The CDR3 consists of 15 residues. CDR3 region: CASSPGGDSSYEQYF. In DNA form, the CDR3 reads TGTGCCAGCAGCCCCGGGGGGGACAGCTCCTACGAGCAGTACTTC.

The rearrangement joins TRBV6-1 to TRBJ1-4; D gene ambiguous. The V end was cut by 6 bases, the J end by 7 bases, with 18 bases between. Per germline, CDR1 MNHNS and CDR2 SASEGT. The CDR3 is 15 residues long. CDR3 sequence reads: CASSKGLLGSEKLFF. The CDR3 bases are TGTGCCAGCAGCAAGGGTCTCTTGGGTAGTGAAAAACTGTTTTTT.

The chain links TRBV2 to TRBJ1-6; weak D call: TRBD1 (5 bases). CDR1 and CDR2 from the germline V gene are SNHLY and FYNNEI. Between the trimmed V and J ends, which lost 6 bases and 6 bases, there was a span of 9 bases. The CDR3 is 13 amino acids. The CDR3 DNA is TGTGCCAGCAGCCGGGGCGTTAATTCACCCCTCCACTTT. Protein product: CASSRGVNSPLHF.

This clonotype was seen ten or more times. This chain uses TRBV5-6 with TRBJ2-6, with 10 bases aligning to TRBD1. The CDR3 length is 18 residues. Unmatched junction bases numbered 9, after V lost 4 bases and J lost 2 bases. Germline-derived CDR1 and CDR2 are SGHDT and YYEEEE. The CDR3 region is CASSQPGQGIPGANVLTF. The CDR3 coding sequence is TGTGCCAGCAGCCAGCCGGGACAGGGGATTCCTGGGGCCAACGTCCTGACTTTC.

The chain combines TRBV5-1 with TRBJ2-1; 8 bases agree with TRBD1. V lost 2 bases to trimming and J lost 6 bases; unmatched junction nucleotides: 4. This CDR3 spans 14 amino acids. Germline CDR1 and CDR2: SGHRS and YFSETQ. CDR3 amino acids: CASSLLQGGNEQFF. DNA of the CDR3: TGCGCCAGCAGCTTATTACAGGGGGGCAATGAGCAGTTCTTC.

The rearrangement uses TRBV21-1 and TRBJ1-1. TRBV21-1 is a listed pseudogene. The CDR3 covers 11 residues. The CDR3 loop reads CASSKRGGAFF. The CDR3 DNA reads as TGTGCCAGCAGCAAAAGGGGAGGGGCTTTCTTT.

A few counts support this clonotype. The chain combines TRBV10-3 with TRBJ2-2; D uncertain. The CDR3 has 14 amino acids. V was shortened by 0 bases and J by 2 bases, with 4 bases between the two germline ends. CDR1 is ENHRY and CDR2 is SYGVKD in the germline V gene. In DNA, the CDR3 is TGTGCCATCAGTGAGTCCGCAAACACCGGGGAGCTGTTTTTT. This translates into CAISESANTGELFF.

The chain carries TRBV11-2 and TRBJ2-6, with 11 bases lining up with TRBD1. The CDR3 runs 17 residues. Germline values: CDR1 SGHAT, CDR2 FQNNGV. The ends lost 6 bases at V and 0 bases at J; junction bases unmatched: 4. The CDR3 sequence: CASSGQGAFSGANVLTF. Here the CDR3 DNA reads TGTGCCAGCAGTGGACAGGGGGCCTTCTCTGGGGCCAACGTCCTGACTTTC.

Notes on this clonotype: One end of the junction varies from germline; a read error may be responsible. CDR3 nucleotide sequence: TGCAGCGTTGGGCTCTCGCTAACAGGTACGCAGTATTTT. Protein product: CSVGLSLTGTQYF. The genes are TRBV29-1 and TRBJ2-3; tentatively, D is TRBD1 (5 bases). Germline V lookup: CDR1 SQVTM, CDR2 ANQGSEA. This CDR3 is built from 13 residues.

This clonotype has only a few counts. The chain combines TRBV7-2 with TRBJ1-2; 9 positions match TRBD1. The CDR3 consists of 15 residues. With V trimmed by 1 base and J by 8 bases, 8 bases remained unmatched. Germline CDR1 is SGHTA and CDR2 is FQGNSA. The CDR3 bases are TGTGCCAGCAGCTTAGGCGACAGGGGGATAGGAGGCTACACCTTC. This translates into CASSLGDRGIGGYTF.

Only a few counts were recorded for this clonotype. In DNA, the CDR3 is TGTGCCAGCAGCTTGCGTGATCGACTTCGAAGCCAAGAGACCCAGTACTTC. Translated, it gives CASSLRDRLRSQETQYF. The rearrangement uses TRBV5-5 and TRBJ2-5; the D is unclear. CDR1 is SGHKS and CDR2 is YYEKEE in the germline V gene (reference sequence). V lost 1 base and J lost 1, with 17 bases in between. This CDR3 is 17 amino acids long.

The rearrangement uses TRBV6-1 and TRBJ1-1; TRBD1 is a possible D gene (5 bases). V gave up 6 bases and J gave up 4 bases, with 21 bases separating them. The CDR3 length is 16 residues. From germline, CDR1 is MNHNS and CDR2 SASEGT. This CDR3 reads CASRNPSPGRSTEAFF. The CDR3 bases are TGTGCCAGCAGAAATCCTAGCCCAGGGAGAAGCACTGAAGCTTTCTTT.

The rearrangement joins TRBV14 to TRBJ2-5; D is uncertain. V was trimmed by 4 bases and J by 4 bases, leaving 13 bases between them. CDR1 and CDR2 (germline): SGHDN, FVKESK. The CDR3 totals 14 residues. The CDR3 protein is CASSPFRGRETQYF. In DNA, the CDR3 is TGTGCCAGCAGCCCATTCCGAGGCCGAGAGACCCAGTACTTC.

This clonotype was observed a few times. CDR3 loop: CASSQGLAGATDTQYF. In nucleotides, the CDR3 is TGCGCCAGCAGCCAGGGACTAGCGGGAGCCACAGATACGCAGTATTTT. The rearrangement uses TRBV5-1 and TRBJ2-3; 14 nucleotides match TRBD2. J gave up 2 bases and V 4 bases, and 3 bases lay outside the gene matches. The CDR3 is made up of 16 amino acids. Germline V gives CDR1 SGHRS, CDR2 YFSETQ.

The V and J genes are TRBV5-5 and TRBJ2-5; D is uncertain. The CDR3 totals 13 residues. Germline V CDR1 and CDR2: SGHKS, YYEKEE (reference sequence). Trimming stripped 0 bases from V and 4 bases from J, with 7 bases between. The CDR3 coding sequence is TGTGCCAGCAGCTTGGCTAGGGTAGAGACCCAGTACTTC. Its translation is CASSLARVETQYF.